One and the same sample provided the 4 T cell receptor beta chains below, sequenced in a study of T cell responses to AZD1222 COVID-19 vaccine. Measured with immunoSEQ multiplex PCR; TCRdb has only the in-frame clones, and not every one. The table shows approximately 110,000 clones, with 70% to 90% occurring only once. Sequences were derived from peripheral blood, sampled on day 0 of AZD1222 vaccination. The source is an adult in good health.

CDR3 residues: CASSEMNEQYF. CDR3 coding DNA: TGTGCCAGCAGTGAAATGAACGAGCAGTACTTC. This chain uses TRBV6-1 with TRBJ2-7; D call uncertain. The germline V and J ends were trimmed by 2 bases and 5 bases, with 4 bases remaining between them. The CDR3 is 11 residues long. Germline CDR1 is MNHNS and CDR2 is SASEGT.

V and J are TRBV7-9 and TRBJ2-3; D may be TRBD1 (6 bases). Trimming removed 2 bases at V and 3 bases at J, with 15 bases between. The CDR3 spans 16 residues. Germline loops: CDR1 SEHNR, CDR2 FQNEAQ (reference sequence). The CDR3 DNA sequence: TGTGCCAGCAGCTTATTTGGGCAGGGGTGGACAGATACGCAGTATTTT. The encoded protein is CASSLFGQGWTDTQYF.

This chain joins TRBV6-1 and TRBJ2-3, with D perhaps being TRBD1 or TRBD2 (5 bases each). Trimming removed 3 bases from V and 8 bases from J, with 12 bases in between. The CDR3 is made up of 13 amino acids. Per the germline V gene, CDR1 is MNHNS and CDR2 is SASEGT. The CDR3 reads CASSDEGLVTQYF. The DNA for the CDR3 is TGTGCCAGCAGTGATGAGGGGTTAGTTACGCAGTATTTT.

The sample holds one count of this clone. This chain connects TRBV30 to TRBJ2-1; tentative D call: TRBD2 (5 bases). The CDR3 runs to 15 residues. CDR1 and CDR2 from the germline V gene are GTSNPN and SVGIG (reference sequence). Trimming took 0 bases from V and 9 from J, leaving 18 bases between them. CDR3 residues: CAWSVATLLSGEQFF. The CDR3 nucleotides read TGTGCCTGGAGTGTAGCGACTCTCCTAAGCGGTGAGCAGTTCTTC.